These 8 T cell receptor beta chains originate from one sample sequenced in a study of tumor-infiltrating lymphocytes in primary liver carcinoma. Starting from 450 to 500 ng of total RNA, TCR beta cDNA was produced with a primer in the constant region. Slightly modified ARM-PCR served as the procedure for the TCR beta libraries. These libraries came from three rounds of nested multiplex PCR. Forward primers for TRBV1-TRBV30 and a C-beta reverse primer served the first two PCR rounds, at 10 cycles each. One entry per CDR3 protein, called by TCRdb with MiXCR from the multiplex PCR reads. The table has 330,000 or so distinct CDR3 sequences, approximately 64% seen once. It was unsorted whole blood that yielded blood RNA, and germline DNA was also extracted. The sequenced sample consisted of peripheral blood. The receptors stem from a man between 35 and 55 years old with primary liver carcinoma and hepatitis B virus infection.

With regard to this clonotype: In this CDR3 the conserved last residue, phenylalanine or tryptophan, is missing, so a read error is likely. The chain employs TRBV10-3 and TRBJ2-7, with D perhaps given as TRBD1 or TRBD2 (5 bases each). This CDR3 has 13 amino acids. CDR1 is ENHRY and CDR2 is SYGVKD in the germline V gene. The CDR3 DNA follows: TGTCCCATCAGGGACCAATCGCCCTCCGAGCAGTACTCC. This translates into CPIRDQSPSEQYS.

This clonotype was seen a handful of times. J is TRBJ2-1 and V is TRBV7-9, with D unclear. The CDR3 has 13 residues. Germline V gives CDR1 SEHNR, CDR2 FQNEAQ (reference sequence). Deletions cut 5 bases from V and 0 bases from J, with 5 bases between. CDR3 DNA sequence: TGTGCCAGCAGCAGAATCTCCTACAATGAGCAGTTCTTC. Protein: CASSRISYNEQFF.

The chain combines TRBV7-9 with TRBJ1-4; D is unclear. V was trimmed by 5 bases and J by 4 bases, leaving 14 bases between them. Per germline, CDR1 SEHNR and CDR2 FQNEAQ (reference sequence). CDR3 length: 15 residues. CDR3 region: CASSISQASNEKLFF. DNA of the CDR3: TGTGCCAGCAGCATCAGCCAGGCGAGTAATGAAAAACTGTTTTTT.

Concerning this clonotype: One junction end disagrees with the germline gene, perhaps due to a read error. The chain is built from TRBV6-6 and TRBJ1-5; maybe TRBD1 (6 bases). The germline CDR1 and CDR2 sequences are MNHNY and SVGAGI (reference sequence). The CDR3 loop spans 14 amino acids. For the CDR3, the DNA is TGTGCCAGCAGTTACTCCGACAGGTATCAGCCCCAGAACTTT. Its protein product is CASSYSDRYQPQNF.

This clonotype has a count of ten or more. This chain uses TRBV4-1 with TRBJ2-2; D not certain. Germline assignment: CDR1 MGHRA and CDR2 YSYEKL. CDR3 length: 13 amino acids. Trimming removed 1 base at V and 6 bases at J, with 6 bases between. The chain's CDR3 is CASSQVTAGELFF. The CDR3 DNA reads TGCGCCAGCAGCCAAGTTACCGCCGGGGAGCTGTTTTTT.

Remarks on this clonotype: The junction departs from the called germline gene at one end, perhaps through a read error. This chain links TRBV5-1 with TRBJ2-5, with 12 bases aligning to TRBD1. The CDR3 has 15 amino acids. CDR1 is SGHRS and CDR2 is YFSETQ in the germline V gene. CDR3: CDSSSGQGASETQYF. The CDR3 nucleotides are TGCGACAGCAGCTCGGGACAGGGGGCATCTGAGACCCAGTACTTC.

This clonotype was seen a handful of times. This could be a read error, since a much larger clone is one nucleotide away. The chain couples TRBV6-2 or TRBV6-3 to TRBJ2-1; D not certain. CDR1 is MNHEY, CDR2 SVGEGT, per germline. The CDR3 runs to 18 residues. The V end was cut by 7 bases, the J end by 0 bases, with 22 bases between. The CDR3 DNA reads as TGTGCCAGCAACACTATACAGCTACCACGTATCTCCTACAATGAGCAGTTCTTC. It codes for CASNTIQLPRISYNEQFF.

This rearrangement joins TRBV6-5 to TRBJ2-1; either TRBD1 or TRBD2 may supply D (5 bases each). Trimming left V 7 bases short and J 5 bases short, with 18 bases between. The CDR3 is 15 residues long. Germline CDR1 and CDR2: MNHEY and SVGAGI. CDR3 protein: CASIHRWDGNNEQFF. In DNA form, the CDR3 reads TGTGCCAGCATTCATCGATGGGACGGAAACAATGAGCAGTTCTTC.